The clone carrying this T cell receptor (beta chain) has at least ten counts. During its preparation, the TCRbeta library received unique molecular identifiers. TCRdb analysed the PCR reads with MiXCR anew, one entry per CDR3 protein. The data hold approximately 400,000 distinct CDR3 sequences, with approximately 10% observed a single time. This sample is part of a study of T-cell reconstitution after alpha-beta-depleted transplantation in children. CDR1 is SEHNR and CDR2 is FQNEAQ in the germline V gene (reference sequence). Trimming took 8 bases from V and 6 from J; bases not matched to a gene: 15. The length of the CDR3 is 15 residues.

This sequence joins TRBV7-9 and TRBJ2-7, with TRBD1 matching 8 bases. This specimen was PBMCs from the stem cell graft donor, taken from the stem cell graft. This clonotype originated in a human donor who donated a stem cell graft to a child with acute myeloid leukemia. The CDR3 nucleotides are TGTGCCAGCCGCATGAGGGGACAGGTATCCGGCGAGCAGTACTTC. This encodes CASRMRGQVSGEQYF. The whole variable domain, filled in from reference TRBV7-9 and TRBJ2-7, reads DTGVSQNPRHKITKRGQNVTFRCDPISEHNRLYWYRQTLGQGPEFLTYFQNEAQLEKSRLLSDRFSAERPKGSFSTLEIQRTEQGDSAMYLCASRMRGQVSGEQYFGPGTRLTVT.